This T cell receptor beta chain was captured in a study of OX40 agonist ivuxolimab in advanced cancers. Overall study context: Having had anti-PD-1, anti-PD-L1 or anti-CTLA-4 therapy before was allowed, and about 40% had some.

Sequencing was performed with immunoSEQ multiplex PCR; in TCRdb, only in-frame clones are kept and a portion is missing. The table records about 62,000 clones, almost 95% of them present only once. This clone was recorded only once. What it binds is unknown. Study-wide results and caveats: CD8+ T cells averaged more expanded clones than CD4+. Clones of CD4+ and CD8+ blood T cells grew by week 6 at doses of 0.1 to 3.0 mg/kg.

Patients with a history of autoimmune disease or on systemic immunosuppression were excluded. The CDR3 totals 16 residues. V lost 0 bases to trimming and J lost 7 bases, with 15 bases between them. Germline CDR1 is LNHNV and CDR2 is YYDKDF (reference sequence). This TCR was sampled from an adult with an advanced solid tumor such as melanoma, head and neck, liver or kidney cancer. V is TRBV15 and J is TRBJ1-4, with a weak D call TRBD1 (6 bases). Sample: CD4+ or CD8+ T cells sorted from blood, taken in a trial of the OX40 agonist ivuxolimab. The CDR3 sequence is CATSREGAGSFEKLFF. The DNA for the CDR3 is TGTGCCACCAGCAGAGAGGGGGCAGGGTCCTTTGAAAAACTGTTTTTT.